Included here is one T cell receptor (beta chain) sequence, with context. The antigen it binds to is not known. No much larger clone is present one base from it, and per-base qualities are unavailable. V is pared back by 5 bases and J by 9 bases, with 14 bases lying between the germline termini. Looking up the germline V gene yields CDR1 SGHVS and CDR2 FQNEAQ. The CDR3 contains 12 residues, cysteine and phenylalanine counted. Just the 36-base CDR3 DNA is kept, in frame starting at base 1. The TCR beta CDR3 regions were amplified from RNA transcripts. The first round of RT-PCR for the TCR CDR3 was performed with the HTBI primer set and the Qiagen OneStep RT-PCR kit. Libraries were constructed in a second round of multiplex PCR, after which size selection and purification were carried out. Libraries were sequenced paired-end with 100 bp reads on an Illumina HiSeq2000. The authors processed their data as follows. SOAPnuke was used to process the raw data, removing reads that contained adapters or uncalled bases, had a mean Phred below 15, or lacked an exact match to the constant primer or identifier. High-quality paired reads were merged using COPE v1.2.5, and each unique nucleotide sequence was defined as a clonotype. MiTCR v1.1 was used to align clonotypes to the IMGT TRBV, TRBD and TRBJ reference segments. The analysis included only V-J combinations with a frequency above 0.0001, which together covered more than 98% of the repertoires. A TCS score was defined as the ratio of F50 (clonal expansion) to E x V (chaos), with BLOSUM62-based TCRdist applied between CDR3 peptides within each V-J. Welch's t-statistics and random forest reduced around 520 V-J features to 13, which were used in a naive Bayes classifier (R e1071). In-frame beta chains were kept once TCRdb had trimmed the public reads at Q25 with fastp and called clones with MiXCR. Merged by CDR3 protein, the rows form single entries marked with the most common genes and DNA. These V and J calls derive from TCRdb rather than the authors' analysis. This sample is represented by some 600,000 distinct CDR3 sequences; 46% of them were singletons. The ten largest make up 8.2% of the sample.

This entry comes from a study of T cells in Graves' hyperthyroidism and ophthalmopathy (dated by TCRdb to about 2019). Broadly, across the study: To identify TCR V-J signatures that set the groups apart, the researchers used a discovery cohort of roughly 100 patients, made up of 40 to 45 with Graves' ophthalmopathy and some 60 with stable Graves' hyperthyroidism. The paper describes TCR Vbeta CDR3 sequencing of about 140 peripheral blood samples, made up of 40 to 45 ophthalmopathy patients, some 76 hyperthyroidism patients and 17 progressor patients. An independent validation cohort of under 20 hyperthyroidism patients and over 15 patients who later progressed to ophthalmopathy tested prospective prediction of ophthalmopathy. The 75 to 100 discovery patients were randomly split 7:3 into training and test sets. In six Graves' hyperthyroidism patients, the study also compared T-cell repertoires from thyroid tissue with T-cell repertoires from blood. Once sampling was done, hyperthyroidism patients were given methimazole at a starting dose of 30 mg daily, whereas ophthalmopathy patients were given high-dose intravenous methylprednisolone. The paper as a whole reports these results and caveats: In validation, the model predicted progression to ophthalmopathy a median of approximately 6.6 months before onset, with over 60% sensitivity and 72.22% specificity. Blood samples also contained most of the expanded thyroid clonotypes (frequency above 0.001), which suggests that blood repertoires may reflect thyroid immune responses. A 13 V-J signature model separated ophthalmopathy from stable hyperthyroidism, with about 90% sensitivity and roughly 81% specificity in cross-validation and 80%/75% in testing. No statistical method was used to fix the sample size in advance, and group allocation was not hidden from the investigators.

A patient counted as having stable Graves' hyperthyroidism if no progression to ophthalmopathy occurred over 18 months of follow-up. Hyperthyroidism patients were aged 18 to 65 years and newly diagnosed, with disease duration of less than 2 months. Patients with uncontrolled infections, other autoimmune diseases, pregnancy or lactation were excluded. Diagnoses were established on the basis of clinical symptoms, serum thyroxine and TRAb, thyroid ultrasound, and orbital computed tomography. Trizol reagent was used to extract total RNA, and RNA quality was then checked on an Agilent 2100 Bioanalyzer. The specimen sequenced was peripheral blood or thyroid tissue (not recorded which). The receptor was isolated from a woman aged 18-35 years with Graves' hyperthyroidism. Donor details come from another sample of the same person, matched by shared clones. The chain is made from TRBV7-8 and TRBJ2-7; matching of 6 bases hints at TRBD1 as the D gene. The CDR3 region: CASSRRGAPQYF. The base sequence is TGTGCCAGCAGCCGCAGGGGCGCGCCGCAGTACTTC.